A single sample is the source of the 8 T cell receptor beta chains below, sequenced in a study of human T cells and chemical hapten exposure listed by TCRdb under 2021. What this sample's time point label stands for: pre-sensitization, week 0. The treatment or condition label here, explained by the study, means: therapeutic diphenylcyclopropenone sensitization with weekly scalp DPC. The library was made by RACE. The run used a NextSeq 500. TCRdb trimmed the raw reads at Q25, called clones with MiXCR and kept productive beta chains. Rows merge per CDR3 protein into single entries with the most common DNA and genes. Within this sample are around 100,000 distinct CDR3 sequences, with under 14% of them counted one time only. Of the sample, approximately 3.4% is held by the ten largest clones. Sequences were derived from whole blood, sampled in connection with sensitization to the hapten diphenylcyclopropenone (DPC). These receptors all stem from a woman aged 55-70 years with alopecia areata. Some clones in this sample may be carry-over from other donors' samples.

The chain combines TRBV11-1 with TRBJ2-3; D uncertain. The CDR3 runs 13 residues. The germline V and J ends were trimmed by 2 bases and 5 bases, with 8 bases remaining between them. Germline V lookup: CDR1 SGHAT, CDR2 FQDESV (reference sequence). The CDR3: CASSLSWRDTQYF. The CDR3 nucleotides read TGTGCCAGCAGCTTAAGTTGGAGAGATACGCAGTATTTT.

The chain combines TRBV7-2 with TRBJ1-5; D gene ambiguous. Deletions cut 1 base from V and 7 bases from J, with 14 bases between. Looked up from germline, CDR1 is SGHTA and CDR2 is FQGNSA. The CDR3 extends over 15 amino acids. The CDR3 DNA is TGTGCCAGCAGCTTAGTTGGGGAACTGGGACAGCCCCAGCATTTT. Protein product: CASSLVGELGQPQHF.

This clonotype has a handful of counts. This chain connects TRBV5-5 to TRBJ1-2; perhaps TRBD1 as D (5 bases). V lost 3 bases to trimming and J lost 2 bases, with 11 bases between them. The CDR3 totals 14 residues. Looked up from germline, CDR1 is SGHKS and CDR2 is YYEKEE (reference sequence). The DNA for the CDR3 is TGTGCCAGCAGCTGGGTTGGGGACAACTATGGCTACACCTTC. It specifies CASSWVGDNYGYTF.

CDR3 in amino acids: CASTHGTARSLGGYTF. Here the CDR3 DNA reads TGTGCCAGCACCCACGGGACCGCCCGGAGTCTTGGCGGCTACACCTTC. This chain uses TRBV27 with TRBJ1-2, with a possible D match to TRBD1 (5 bases). The CDR3 covers 16 residues. V gave up 7 bases and J gave up 8 bases, with 26 bases separating them. Germline V lookup: CDR1 MNHEY, CDR2 SMNVEV (reference sequence).

This clonotype was seen many times. J is TRBJ2-3 and V is TRBV2, with TRBD2 matching over 10 bases. V shed 4 bases and J 5 bases; nucleotides not matched to a gene: 6. Per germline, CDR1 SNHLY and CDR2 FYNNEI. CDR3 size: 15 residues. DNA for the CDR3: TGTGCCAGCAGTGTAACTAGCGGGGCTGTAGATACGCAGTATTTT. It translates to CASSVTSGAVDTQYF.

This clonotype was counted between two and nine times. The genes are TRBV10-3 and TRBJ2-5, with TRBD2 matching over 10 bases. The CDR3 length is 18 residues. Trimming cost V 10 bases and J 1 base; bases outside gene matches: 18. From germline, CDR1 is ENHRY and CDR2 SYGVKD. CDR3 bases: TGTGCCACCGCGAACGGCGGAATTAGCGGGGGGCGCCAAGAGACCCAGTACTTC. Encoded protein: CATANGGISGGRQETQYF.

This clonotype was observed many times. The rearrangement uses TRBV7-6 and TRBJ1-5; 8 bases align to TRBD1. CDR1 SGHVS and CDR2 FNYEAQ come from the germline V gene. Unmatched junction bases numbered 3, after V lost 3 bases and J lost 2 bases. This CDR3 is 15 amino acids long. The CDR3 spells CASSLGTGGNQPQHF. DNA for the CDR3: TGTGCCAGCAGCTTGGGGACAGGAGGCAATCAGCCCCAGCATTTT.

This clonotype was picked up many times. The rearrangement uses TRBV5-1 and TRBJ1-1; perhaps TRBD1 as D (6 bases). Trimming removed 0 bases at V and 6 bases at J, with 9 bases between. In germline, CDR1 is SGHRS, CDR2 YFSETQ. The CDR3 is made up of 13 amino acids. The CDR3 nucleotides read TGCGCCAGCAGCTTGGGGGACAAGGCTGAAGCTTTCTTT. It specifies CASSLGDKAEAFF.